These 13 T cell receptor beta chains were sequenced from one sample in a study of cytomegalovirus exposure and HLA in healthy donors. PCR involved 60 Vbeta and 13 Jbeta primers. TCRdb keeps only in-frame clones here, not all; method: immunoSEQ multiplex PCR. The table shows about 100,000 clones, with approximately 80% occurring only once. The sequenced sample consisted of PBMCs. These receptors originate from a woman between 18 and 30 years old in good health and CMV-seronegative.

The V and J genes are TRBV7-9 and TRBJ2-2, with 12 bases fitting TRBD2. The CDR3 has 15 amino acids. V shed 5 bases and J 5 bases; nucleotides not matched to a gene: 3. Germline V lookup: CDR1 SEHNR, CDR2 FQNEAQ (reference sequence). This CDR3 is CASSRLAGETGELFF. The CDR3 bases are TGTGCCAGCAGCCGACTAGCGGGAGAAACCGGGGAGCTGTTTTTT.

This rearrangement joins TRBV6-5 to TRBJ1-3; 8 bases match TRBD1. CDR1 and CDR2 from the germline V gene are MNHEY and SVGAGI. With V trimmed by 5 bases and J by 4 bases, 4 bases remained unmatched. This CDR3 has 14 residues. The CDR3, as DNA: TGTGCCAGCAGTCCCGGGGACAGGGGAAACACCATATATTTT. This translates into CASSPGDRGNTIYF.

The gene calls are TRBV7-2 and TRBJ2-4, with 7 bases matching TRBD2. Germline V gene sequence: CDR1 SGHTA, CDR2 FQGNSA. The CDR3 has 17 residues. With 0 bases clipped from V and 8 bases from J, the junction kept 13 bases outside the gene matches. The CDR3 DNA reads as TGTGCCAGCAGCTTAGCCGGCTTCGTGGGGGGGGGAGACATTCAGTACTTC. This sequence encodes CASSLAGFVGGGDIQYF.

The rearrangement joins TRBV28 to TRBJ2-2, with D tentatively TRBD2 (5 bases). The germline V and J ends were trimmed by 5 bases and 6 bases, with 16 bases remaining between them. The CDR3 has 15 amino acids. The germline V gene encodes CDR1 MDHEN and CDR2 SYDVKM. For the CDR3, the DNA is TGTGCCAGCAGTGTTCTTCGCGGGTACCCCGGGGAGCTGTTTTTT. Translated, it gives CASSVLRGYPGELFF.

The chain is built from TRBV25-1 and TRBJ1-4; weak D call: TRBD1 (6 bases). Trimming stripped 6 bases from V and 8 bases from J, with 7 bases between. CDR1 is MGHDK, CDR2 SYGVNS, per germline. This CDR3 comprises 11 residues. The CDR3 spells CASRTGEKLFF. Here the CDR3 DNA reads TGTGCCAGCAGAACAGGGGAAAAACTGTTTTTT.

A few counts support this clone. The chain recombines TRBV11-2 with TRBJ2-5; 8 bases line up with TRBD2. The J call may be incorrect, as the DNA end agrees better with TRBJ2-7. Germline V lookup: CDR1 SGHAT, CDR2 FQNNGV. There are 15 residues in the CDR3. In DNA, the CDR3 is TGTGCCAGCAGCCCAAGGGTTGGACTAGCTATCGAGCAGTACTTC. This sequence encodes CASSPRVGLAIEQYF.

This chain links TRBV5-1 with TRBJ2-7; perhaps TRBD1 as D (6 bases). CDR1 is SGHRS and CDR2 is YFSETQ in the germline V gene. The CDR3 runs to 17 residues. Trimming shortened V by 3 bases and J by 5 bases, and 24 bases separated the two germline ends. The CDR3 coding sequence is TGCGCCAGCAGCTCATCTCCACACAGGGTCGGATTCCACGAGCAGTACTTC. Amino acids: CASSSSPHRVGFHEQYF.

This clone has just a few counts. Other DNA sequences in the sample encode the same CDR3. This sequence joins TRBV18 and TRBJ2-7; the match to TRBD1 covers 12 bases. The V segment lost 3 bases and the J segment 4 bases; nucleotides outside the gene matches: 4. The CDR3 contains 15 residues. Per the germline V gene, CDR1 is KGHSH and CDR2 is LQKENI. The CDR3: CASSPGQGAQYEQYF. The DNA of the CDR3 is TGTGCCAGCTCACCGGGACAGGGGGCTCAATACGAGCAGTACTTC.

V and J are TRBV19 and TRBJ2-7; 9 bases are shared with TRBD2. V was pared by 10 bases and J by 0 bases, with 10 bases of the junction left unmatched. CDR1 and CDR2 (germline): LNHDA, SQIVND (reference sequence). The CDR3 is 15 residues long. CDR3 residues: CATTPAGGLSYEQYF. CDR3 coding DNA: TGTGCCACGACTCCAGCGGGGGGACTCTCCTACGAGCAGTACTTC.

V is TRBV7-2 and J is TRBJ2-1; a possible D gene is TRBD2 (7 bases). CDR3 length equals 15 residues. CDR1 is SGHTA, CDR2 FQGNSA, per germline. Trimming cost V 0 bases and J 4 bases, with 10 bases left between them. In nucleotides, the CDR3 is TGTGCCAGCAGCTTAGCGGGGGGGCCGTACAATGAGCAGTTCTTC. Its translation: CASSLAGGPYNEQFF.

The chain combines TRBV28 with TRBJ2-7; a weak D match, TRBD2 (6 bases). Germline CDR1 is MDHEN and CDR2 is SYDVKM. V was shortened by 3 bases and J by 2 bases, with 11 bases between the two germline ends. The CDR3 is 14 residues long. For the CDR3, the DNA is TGTGCCAGCAGTTTGGAGGGATCCCCCTACGAGCAGTACTTC. It yields the protein CASSLEGSPYEQYF.

V is TRBV30 and J is TRBJ1-1, with 7 bases matching TRBD1. Looked up from germline, CDR1 is GTSNPN and CDR2 is SVGIG (reference sequence). The junction had 8 bases not matched to a gene; V was cut back by 3 bases and J by 1 base. The CDR3 extends over 15 amino acids. Here the CDR3 reads CAWRKQGQPNTEAFF. CDR3 bases: TGTGCCTGGAGAAAACAGGGACAGCCGAACACTGAAGCTTTCTTT.

This chain connects TRBV7-2 to TRBJ2-1; 10 nucleotides agree with TRBD2. The CDR3 loop spans 15 amino acids. Germline CDR1 SGHTA, CDR2 FQGNSA. The V segment lost 5 bases and the J segment 6 bases; nucleotides outside the gene matches: 7. The CDR3 spells CASSPEAGGFNEQFF. The CDR3 DNA reads as TGTGCCAGCAGCCCCGAAGCGGGGGGGTTCAATGAGCAGTTCTTC.